The 10 T cell receptor beta chains in this list originate from one sample, sequenced in a study of cytomegalovirus exposure and HLA in healthy donors (dated by TCRdb to about 2017). Libraries were made using the immunoSEQ multiplex PCR assay. Entries here come from immuneACCESS through TCRdb and include only in-frame sequences with V and J called. Some clones fail to appear in such tables; in the studies checked, an unresolved V gene covers under half of the shortfall, and the cause of the remainder is unknown. In this sample the table shows 50,000 or so clones, approximately 93% of which occur a single time. Of the sample, 6.5% to 9.5% is held by the ten largest clones. The sample taken for sequencing was PBMCs. These receptors all come from a woman in her late teens or twenties in good health and CMV-seropositive.

The gene calls are TRBV9 and TRBJ2-3; the D gene is possibly TRBD1 (5 bases). In germline, CDR1 is SGDLS, CDR2 YYNGEE. V dropped 4 bases and J dropped 0 bases, with 15 bases sitting between them. The length of the CDR3 is 16 residues. The CDR3 loop is CASSLGADASTDTQYF. The CDR3 DNA reads as TGTGCCAGCAGCCTAGGGGCAGATGCTAGCACAGATACGCAGTATTTT. Using reference TRBV9 and TRBJ2-3 for the parts outside the CDR3, the full variable domain is DSGVTQTPKHLITATGQRVTLRCSPRSGDLSVYWYQQSLDQGLQFLIQYYNGEERAKGNILERFSAQQFPDLHSELNLSSLELGDSALYFCASSLGADASTDTQYFGPGTRLTVL.

This chain links TRBV27 with TRBJ1-2; 7 bases agree with TRBD1. The germline V gene encodes CDR1 MNHEY and CDR2 SMNVEV (reference sequence). V dropped 4 bases and J dropped 6; count of bases not matched to a gene: 5. The CDR3 covers 13 residues. The CDR3 coding sequence is TGTGCCAGCAGTTCCGACAGGGTTGATGGCTACACCTTC. As protein: CASSSDRVDGYTF.

The chain uses TRBV6-4 and TRBJ2-5; 9 bases fit TRBD2. The CDR3 is 15 amino acids. Germline V gene data show CDR1 as MRHNA and CDR2 as SNTAGT. J was trimmed by 4 bases and V by 0 bases; bases with no gene match: 3. CDR3: CASSDSAGGGETQYF. In DNA, the CDR3 is TGTGCCAGCAGTGACTCGGCGGGAGGGGGAGAGACCCAGTACTTC.

V is TRBV7-6 and J is TRBJ2-4, with D perhaps TRBD2 (6 bases). Germline CDR1 is SGHVS and CDR2 is FNYEAQ. The V and J ends lost 5 bases and 0 bases respectively, with 17 bases between them. The CDR3 loop spans 17 amino acids. The CDR3: CASSRIPGGEAKNIQYF. CDR3 in DNA: TGTGCCAGCAGCCGGATCCCCGGGGGAGAAGCCAAAAACATTCAGTACTTC.

The V gene is TRBV11-2, the J gene TRBJ2-7; perhaps TRBD1 as D (6 bases). CDR1 SGHAT and CDR2 FQNNGV come from the germline V gene. This CDR3 is 12 amino acids long. Trimming shortened V by 4 bases and J by 4 bases, and 8 bases separated the two germline ends. CDR3 bases: TGTGCCAGCAGCTCCAGGGGTTACGAGCAGTACTTC. It codes for CASSSRGYEQYF.

This rearrangement joins TRBV9 to TRBJ1-1, with 10 nucleotides matching TRBD1. V shed 4 bases and J 0 bases; nucleotides not matched to a gene: 3. CDR1 and CDR2 (germline): SGDLS, YYNGEE. The CDR3 length is 15 residues. The CDR3 DNA reads as TGTGCCAGCAGCTGGGGACAGGGGTTGAACACTGAAGCTTTCTTT. Translation: CASSWGQGLNTEAFF.

CDR3 nucleotides: TGTGCCAGCAGTTTCCTCTCGGGACTCCTTAGGGATACGCAGTATTTT. It codes for CASSFLSGLLRDTQYF. The V and J genes are TRBV28 and TRBJ2-3; tentatively, D is TRBD2 (6 bases). Germline values: CDR1 MDHEN, CDR2 SYDVKM. This CDR3 spans 16 amino acids. V lost 3 bases and J lost 6, with 19 bases in between.

This chain connects TRBV4-1 to TRBJ2-3; the match to TRBD1 covers 8 bases. V dropped 0 bases and J dropped 4; count of bases not matched to a gene: 15. Germline CDR1 reads MGHRA; CDR2 reads YSYEKL. This CDR3 has 19 amino acids. The CDR3, as DNA: TGCGCCAGCAGCCAAGACTTTCCGGGTACAGGGGGTTGGTCAGATACGCAGTATTTT. Its protein is CASSQDFPGTGGWSDTQYF.

The chain couples TRBV5-1 to TRBJ1-2, with D unclear. Per the germline V gene, CDR1 is SGHRS and CDR2 is YFSETQ. The CDR3 is 13 amino acids. V lost 0 bases and J lost 8, with 11 bases in between. The CDR3 nucleotides are TGCGCCAGCAGCTTGGGAGGGTCGCGAGGCTACACCTTC. Encoded protein: CASSLGGSRGYTF.

The CDR3 sequence is CASSRGQSTIYF. In nucleotides, the CDR3 is TGTGCCAGCAGCCGCGGCCAGAGCACCATATATTTT. The rearrangement links TRBV2 to TRBJ1-3; no definite D call. Per germline, CDR1 SNHLY and CDR2 FYNNEI. This CDR3 has 12 amino acids. V lost 6 bases and J lost 9, with 12 bases in between.